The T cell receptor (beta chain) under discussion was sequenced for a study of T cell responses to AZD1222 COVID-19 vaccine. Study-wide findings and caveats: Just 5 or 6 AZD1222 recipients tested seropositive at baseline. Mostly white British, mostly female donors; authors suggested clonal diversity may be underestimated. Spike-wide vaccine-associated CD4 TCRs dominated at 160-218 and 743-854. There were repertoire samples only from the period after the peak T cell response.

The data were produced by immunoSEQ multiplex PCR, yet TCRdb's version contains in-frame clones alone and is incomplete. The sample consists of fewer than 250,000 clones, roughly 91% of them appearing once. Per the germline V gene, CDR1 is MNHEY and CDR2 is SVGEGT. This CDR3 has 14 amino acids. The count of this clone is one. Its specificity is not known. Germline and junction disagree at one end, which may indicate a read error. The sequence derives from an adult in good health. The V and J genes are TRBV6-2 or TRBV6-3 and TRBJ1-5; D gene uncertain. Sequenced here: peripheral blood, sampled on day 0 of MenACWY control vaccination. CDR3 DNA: TGTGCCAGCAGCTACTACGGGAGAAATCAGCCCCAGCATTTT. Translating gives CASSYYGRNQPQHF.